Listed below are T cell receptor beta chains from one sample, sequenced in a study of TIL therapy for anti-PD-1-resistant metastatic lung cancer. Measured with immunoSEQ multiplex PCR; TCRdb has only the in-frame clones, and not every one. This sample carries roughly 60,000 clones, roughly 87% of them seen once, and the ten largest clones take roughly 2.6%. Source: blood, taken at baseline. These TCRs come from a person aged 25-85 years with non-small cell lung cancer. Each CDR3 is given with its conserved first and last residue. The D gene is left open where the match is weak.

TGTGCCACCAGCCAGGACCTGGGGCCGTTCTCTGGAAACACCATATATTTT	CATSQDLGPFSGNTIYF	TRBV15	.	TRBJ1-3
TGTGCCAGCAGCCCTTATCGTTGGGAGCAGTACTTC	CASSPYRWEQYF	TRBV9	.	TRBJ2-7
TGTGCCAGCAGTACCCTCCAAGATACGCAGTATTTT	CASSTLQDTQYF	TRBV6-5	.	TRBJ2-3
TGTGCCAGCAGTTTGGGCAGGTCCTACGAGCAGTACTTC	CASSLGRSYEQYF	TRBV27	.	TRBJ2-7
TGTGCCAGCAGTTTAGGGGCCTATGGCTACACCTTC	CASSLGAYGYTF	TRBV28	.	TRBJ1-2
TGTGCCAGCAGCTTGGCGGGCGTCCTCGGGAACACTGAAGCTTTCTTT	CASSLAGVLGNTEAFF	TRBV5-6	.	TRBJ1-1
TGTGCCAGTAGTGTCAGGGATACGCAGTATTTT	CASSVRDTQYF	TRBV19	.	TRBJ2-3
TGTGCCAGCAGCTTAATAGGGGACACTGAAGCTTTCTTT	CASSLIGDTEAFF	TRBV7-3	.	TRBJ1-1
TGTGCCAGCAGTGAGGACAGTATTTGGGAGCAGTACTTC	CASSEDSIWEQYF	TRBV2	.	TRBJ2-7
TGCGCCAGCAGTTGGGACAGGGAGGGCGAGCAGTACTTC	CASSWDREGEQYF	TRBV5-1	TRBD1	TRBJ2-7
TGTGCCAGCAGCTCAGGCACAGGGAATCAGCCCCAGCATTTT	CASSSGTGNQPQHF	TRBV5-8	.	TRBJ1-5
TGTGCCAGCAGTTTCGACAGGGGGCTTAGAGAGACCCAGTACTTC	CASSFDRGLRETQYF	TRBV28	TRBD1	TRBJ2-5
TGTGCCAGCTCACCAGGGACAGGTACGAACACTGAAGCTTTCTTT	CASSPGTGTNTEAFF	TRBV18	TRBD1	TRBJ1-1
TGTGCCAGCAGCCCATCCCTAGCGGGGGGGCCGCGGAGCACCGGGGAGCTGTTTTTT	CASSPSLAGGPRSTGELFF	TRBV5-5	TRBD2	TRBJ2-2
TGTGCCAGTAGACAGGGGAGGGGCAATCAGCCCCAGCATTTT	CASRQGRGNQPQHF	TRBV19	TRBD1	TRBJ1-5
TGTGCCAGCAGCCAACAGACCTGGGAAGGCTACACCTTC	CASSQQTWEGYTF	TRBV16	.	TRBJ1-2
TGTGCCAGCACCCTAATTAACCTGAACACTGAAGCTTTCTTT	CASTLINLNTEAFF	TRBV5-5	.	TRBJ1-1
TGTGCCAGCAGTCCCGAGTTCTCTGGAAACACCATATATTTT	CASSPEFSGNTIYF	TRBV28	.	TRBJ1-3
TGCGCCAGCAGCCCCGTTGTAGCGGGGGGGCAAAATGAGCAGTTCTTC	CASSPVVAGGQNEQFF	TRBV4-1	TRBD2	TRBJ2-1
TGTGCCAGCAGTTTGCAGGGCCAAGAGACCCAGTACTTC	CASSLQGQETQYF	TRBV7-6	.	TRBJ2-5
TGTGCCAGCAGCTTAGGAGTGGGTACGCAGTATTTT	CASSLGVGTQYF	TRBV11-2	.	TRBJ2-3
TGTGCCACCAGCCTTTTAAGGACAGGGGTTGTGCACGAGCAGTACTTC	CATSLLRTGVVHEQYF	TRBV15	TRBD1	TRBJ2-7
TGTGCCAGTAGTTCCCGGGACAGGGCGGGCTACGAGCAGTACTTC	CASSSRDRAGYEQYF	TRBV19	TRBD1	TRBJ2-7
TGTGCCAGCAGCTTAGGGGGGGCCCGGGATACGCAGTATTTT	CASSLGGARDTQYF	TRBV13	.	TRBJ2-3
TGTGCCAGCCGCCGTGGGATTCTAGATTCTCCTCAGCCCCAGCATTTT	CASRRGILDSPQPQHF	TRBV28	.	TRBJ1-5
TGTGCCAGCAGTTTCCCAGGGCCCCACAATGAGCAGTTCTTC	CASSFPGPHNEQFF	TRBV27	.	TRBJ2-1
TGTGCCAGCAGCCATGCCGGGACTAGCTCCTACGAGCAGTACTTC	CASSHAGTSSYEQYF	TRBV3-1/TRBV3-2	TRBD2	TRBJ2-7
TGTGCCCTTTGCTCGGGCCTCTACAATGAGCAGTTCTTC	CALCSGLYNEQFF	TRBV9	.	TRBJ2-1
TGCGCCAGCAGCCGAACACAGGGCGGTTACGAGCAGTACTTC	CASSRTQGGYEQYF	TRBV4-1	.	TRBJ2-7
TGCGCCAGCAGTGAGTCCGATCAGCCCCAGCATTTT	CASSESDQPQHF	TRBV10-1	.	TRBJ1-5
TGTGCCAGCAGCCTGGGACTAGCGGGAGATACGCAGTATTTT	CASSLGLAGDTQYF	TRBV14	TRBD2	TRBJ2-3
TGTGCCAGCAGCCCCGGGACTAGCGGGAGTAATGAGCAGTTCTTC	CASSPGTSGSNEQFF	TRBV7-6	TRBD2	TRBJ2-1